The source of this TCR beta chain is a study of T cell responses to AZD1222 COVID-19 vaccine. Study observations and caveats: Only a handful of AZD1222 recipients tested seropositive at baseline. The span of vaccine-associated CD4 TCRs extended across spike, with dominance at 160-218 and 743-854.

On this clone itself: The antigen is not known.

The data were produced by immunoSEQ multiplex PCR, yet TCRdb's version contains in-frame clones alone and is incomplete. Found here are over 150,000 clones, about 90% of them singletons; the top ten hold approximately 0.5%. Trimming left V 3 bases short and J 1 base short, with 13 bases between. The germline gives CDR1 MDHEN, CDR2 SYDVKM. The CDR3 contains 16 residues. The V gene is TRBV28, the J gene TRBJ1-5; perhaps TRBD1 as D (5 bases). The source was peripheral blood, collected on day 0 of AZD1222 vaccination. The clonotype originates from an adult in good health. CDR3 in amino acids: CASSFWGQGSNQPQHF. CDR3 nucleotide sequence: TGTGCCAGCAGTTTCTGGGGTCAGGGAAGCAATCAGCCCCAGCATTTT. The full variable domain, its missing parts supplied by reference TRBV28 and TRBJ1-5, is DVKVTQSSRYLVKRTGEKVFLECVQDMDHENMFWYRQDPGLGLRLIYFSYDVKMKEKGDIPEGYSVSREKKERFSLILESASTNQTSMYLCASSFWGQGSNQPQHFGDGTRLSIL.